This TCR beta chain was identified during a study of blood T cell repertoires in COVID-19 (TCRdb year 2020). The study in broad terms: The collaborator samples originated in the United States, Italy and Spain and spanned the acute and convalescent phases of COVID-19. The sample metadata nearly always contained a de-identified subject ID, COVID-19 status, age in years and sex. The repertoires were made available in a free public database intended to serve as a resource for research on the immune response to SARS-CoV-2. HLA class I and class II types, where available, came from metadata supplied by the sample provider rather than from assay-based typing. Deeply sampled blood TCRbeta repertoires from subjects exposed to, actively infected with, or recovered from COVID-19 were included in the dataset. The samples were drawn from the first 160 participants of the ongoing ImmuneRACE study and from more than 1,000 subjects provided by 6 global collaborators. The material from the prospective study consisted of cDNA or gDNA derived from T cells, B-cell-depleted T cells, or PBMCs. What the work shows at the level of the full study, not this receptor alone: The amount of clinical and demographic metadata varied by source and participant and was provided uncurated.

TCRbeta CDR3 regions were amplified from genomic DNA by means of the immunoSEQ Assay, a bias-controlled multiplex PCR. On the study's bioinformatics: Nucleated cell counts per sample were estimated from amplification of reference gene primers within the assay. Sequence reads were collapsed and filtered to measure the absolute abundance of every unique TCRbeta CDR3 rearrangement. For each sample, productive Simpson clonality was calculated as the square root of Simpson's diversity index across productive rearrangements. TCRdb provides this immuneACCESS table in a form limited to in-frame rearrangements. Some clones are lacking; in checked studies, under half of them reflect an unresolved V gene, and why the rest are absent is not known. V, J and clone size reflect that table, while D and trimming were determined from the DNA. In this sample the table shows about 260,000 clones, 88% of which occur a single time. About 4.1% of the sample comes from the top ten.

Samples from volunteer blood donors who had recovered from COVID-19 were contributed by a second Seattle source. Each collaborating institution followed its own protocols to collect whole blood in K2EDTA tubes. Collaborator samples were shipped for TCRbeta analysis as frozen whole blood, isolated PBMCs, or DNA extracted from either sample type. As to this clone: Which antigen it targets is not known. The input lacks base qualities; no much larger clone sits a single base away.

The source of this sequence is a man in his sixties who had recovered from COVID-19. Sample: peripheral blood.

The CDR3 protein: CASSRSGGNEQFF. DNA sequence: TGTGCCAGCTCCCGCAGCGGGGGGAATGAGCAGTTCTTC. This chain joins TRBV27 to TRBJ2-1; TRBD2 aligns with 9 central bases. At the junction V is shortened by 8 bases and J by 7 bases; bases outside the gene matches: 6. CDR1 and CDR2 (MNHEY, SMNVEV) derive from the germline V gene (reference sequence). The CDR3 numbers 13 residues from cysteine through phenylalanine. Only CDR3 DNA remains: 39 bases, in frame from the first base.